Listed below are T cell receptor beta chains from one sample, sequenced in a study of identical twins. TCRdb re-derived calls from the 5' RACE reads in MiXCR, one entry per CDR3 protein. The sample lists fewer than 650,000 distinct CDR3 sequences; 7.1% were seen once. In addition, the sample was reused for a study of yellow fever vaccine responses in identical twins.

What was sequenced was PBMCs. Receptor source: a woman under 30 in good health. CDR3s include the opening cysteine and the closing phenylalanine or tryptophan. A D gene is named only where the DNA matches it firmly. Expanded clones get a size class; other rows say once, few or many, or leave the size out.

J gene: TRBJ2-3; clone size: -; D gene: TRBD2; V gene: TRBV7-9; CDR3 DNA: TGTGCCAGCAGCTTAAGCCTAGCGGGAGGCACAGATACGCAGTATTTT; CDR3 protein: CASSLSLAGGTDTQYF
J gene: TRBJ2-2; clone size: few; D gene: -; V gene: TRBV15; CDR3 DNA: TGTGCCACCACCTCTATCGGGATCGGGGAGCTGTTTTTT; CDR3 protein: CATTSIGIGELFF
J gene: TRBJ2-1; clone size: few; D gene: TRBD2; V gene: TRBV14; CDR3 DNA: TGTGCCAGCAGCCAAGCCCGGGGGGGGGCGCTGAATGAGCAGTTCTTC; CDR3 protein: CASSQARGGALNEQFF
J gene: TRBJ2-1; clone size: -; D gene: TRBD2; V gene: TRBV29-1; CDR3 DNA: TGCAGCGTTGAGTCGGGACTAGCTCATTTCTTC; CDR3 protein: CSVESGLAHFF
J gene: TRBJ2-1; clone size: -; D gene: TRBD2; V gene: TRBV5-5; CDR3 DNA: TGTGCCATCAGCCCTGGACTAGCGGGAGGCGAGCAGTTCTTC; CDR3 protein: CAISPGLAGGEQFF
J gene: TRBJ2-1; clone size: few; D gene: -; V gene: TRBV7-7; CDR3 DNA: TGTGCCAGCAGCTTAGGAGACTACGGCCGAGACACTGAGCAGTTCTTC; CDR3 protein: CASSLGDYGRDTEQFF
J gene: TRBJ2-7; clone size: few; D gene: -; V gene: TRBV20-1; CDR3 DNA: TGCAGTGCTAAAGTCAACTCCTACGAGCAGTACTTC; CDR3 protein: CSAKVNSYEQYF
J gene: TRBJ1-2; clone size: few; D gene: TRBD1; V gene: TRBV18; CDR3 DNA: TGTGCCAGCTCGACAGGGTTTGAGAGCTACACCTTC; CDR3 protein: CASSTGFESYTF
J gene: TRBJ1-4; clone size: many; D gene: -; V gene: TRBV5-1; CDR3 DNA: TGCGCCAGCAGCTTGTCGGCAGGGGACGAAAAACTGTTTTTT; CDR3 protein: CASSLSAGDEKLFF
J gene: TRBJ1-4; clone size: few; D gene: TRBD1; V gene: TRBV2; CDR3 DNA: TGTGCCAGGGGTGGGACAGGAGCTACAACTAATGAAAAACTGTTTTTT; CDR3 protein: CARGGTGATTNEKLFF
J gene: TRBJ2-1; clone size: -; D gene: -; V gene: TRBV12-3/TRBV12-4; CDR3 DNA: TGTGCCCGCAGTTACACGGGGAATGAGCAGTTCTTC; CDR3 protein: CARSYTGNEQFF
J gene: TRBJ2-5; clone size: -; D gene: TRBD1; V gene: TRBV2; CDR3 DNA: TGTGCCAGCAGAGCACCGGGACAGGATCCTGGGGCCCAGTACTTC; CDR3 protein: CASRAPGQDPGAQYF
J gene: TRBJ1-5; clone size: -; D gene: -; V gene: TRBV3-1; CDR3 DNA: TGTGCCAGCAGCCAGGGGACACTTAACAATCAGCCCCAGCATTTT; CDR3 protein: CASSQGTLNNQPQHF
J gene: TRBJ2-2; clone size: few; D gene: -; V gene: TRBV10-2; CDR3 DNA: TGCGCCAGCAGTGAGTTTAGCAGTGGGAACACCGGGGAGCTGTTTTTT; CDR3 protein: CASSEFSSGNTGELFF
J gene: TRBJ2-2; clone size: -; D gene: -; V gene: TRBV4-2; CDR3 DNA: TGTGCCAGCAGCCAAGAGGGCGACCTGAACACCGGGGAGCTGTTTTTT; CDR3 protein: CASSQEGDLNTGELFF
J gene: TRBJ2-3; clone size: many; D gene: -; V gene: TRBV6-1; CDR3 DNA: TGTGCCAGCAGCAGACTTTCCACAGATACGCAGTATTTT; CDR3 protein: CASSRLSTDTQYF
J gene: TRBJ2-3; clone size: many; D gene: -; V gene: TRBV28; CDR3 DNA: TGTGCCAGCAGTTCCCGGGCAGGGTATGGAGATACGCAGTATTTT; CDR3 protein: CASSSRAGYGDTQYF
J gene: TRBJ2-7; clone size: -; D gene: -; V gene: TRBV3-1; CDR3 DNA: TGTGCCAGCAGCCCCAAGGGGCAGGATCCATCCTACGAGCAGTACTTC; CDR3 protein: CASSPKGQDPSYEQYF
J gene: TRBJ2-7; clone size: many; D gene: -; V gene: TRBV3-1; CDR3 DNA: TGTGCCAGCAGCCAAGTGTCAGCTTCCGAGCAGTACTTC; CDR3 protein: CASSQVSASEQYF
J gene: TRBJ2-1; clone size: many; D gene: TRBD1; V gene: TRBV20-1; CDR3 DNA: TGCAGTGCCTCAACAGGGGGCGACCTGTGGGATGAGCAGTTCTTC; CDR3 protein: CSASTGGDLWDEQFF
J gene: TRBJ2-5; clone size: -; D gene: -; V gene: TRBV6-5; CDR3 DNA: TGTGCCAGCAGTTCCCCTCCCCCACAAGAGACCCAGTACTTC; CDR3 protein: CASSSPPPQETQYF
J gene: TRBJ2-3; clone size: -; D gene: -; V gene: TRBV7-6; CDR3 DNA: TGTGCCAGCAGCTTAGCGCTCCCTAGCCTAATCACAGATACGCAGTATTTT; CDR3 protein: CASSLALPSLITDTQYF
J gene: TRBJ2-5; clone size: many; D gene: TRBD2; V gene: TRBV7-2; CDR3 DNA: TGTGCCAGCAGCCGTGGCAGACCTAGCGGTCAAGAGACCCAGTACTTC; CDR3 protein: CASSRGRPSGQETQYF
J gene: TRBJ2-5; clone size: -; D gene: TRBD2; V gene: TRBV19; CDR3 DNA: TGTGCCAGTAGACCGGGACTAGCGCTCCAAGAGACCCAGTACTTC; CDR3 protein: CASRPGLALQETQYF
J gene: TRBJ2-7; clone size: -; D gene: TRBD1; V gene: TRBV15; CDR3 DNA: TGTGCCACCAGCGGTTTTGCCGGGACAGGGGTTATAAGCGAGCAGTACTTC; CDR3 protein: CATSGFAGTGVISEQYF
J gene: TRBJ1-4; clone size: few; D gene: -; V gene: TRBV7-9; CDR3 DNA: TGTGCCAGCAGCTTAGCTGACAGTTTCGATGAAAAACTGTTTTTT; CDR3 protein: CASSLADSFDEKLFF
J gene: TRBJ2-5; clone size: many; D gene: TRBD2; V gene: TRBV20-1; CDR3 DNA: TGCAGTGCTAGAGTAGGAGGGACTAGCGGGGGCCCACAAGAGACCCAGTACTTC; CDR3 protein: CSARVGGTSGGPQETQYF
J gene: TRBJ2-5; clone size: many; D gene: -; V gene: TRBV20-1; CDR3 DNA: TGCAGTGCTAGGAATATCGAGATGGAGACCCAGTACTTC; CDR3 protein: CSARNIEMETQYF
J gene: TRBJ2-2; clone size: many; D gene: -; V gene: TRBV20-1; CDR3 DNA: TGCAGTGCTAGAGCCAAAGCAGGGGCCGGGGAGCTGTTTTTT; CDR3 protein: CSARAKAGAGELFF
J gene: TRBJ2-3; clone size: many; D gene: TRBD1; V gene: TRBV10-3; CDR3 DNA: TGTGCCATCAGTGACGGACAGGGCTTGATCGATACGCAGTATTTT; CDR3 protein: CAISDGQGLIDTQYF
J gene: TRBJ2-2; clone size: few; D gene: TRBD2; V gene: TRBV6-5; CDR3 DNA: TGTGCCAGCAGTTACACTATACCGACTAGCGCCGGGGAGCTGTTTTTT; CDR3 protein: CASSYTIPTSAGELFF
J gene: TRBJ1-5; clone size: many; D gene: -; V gene: TRBV3-1; CDR3 DNA: TGTGCCAGCAGCCAAGAGGGTGGAAGCAATCAGCCCCAGCATTTT; CDR3 protein: CASSQEGGSNQPQHF
J gene: TRBJ2-7; clone size: many; D gene: TRBD2; V gene: TRBV20-1; CDR3 DNA: TGCAGTGCTAGCGGGACTAGGGGTGAGCAGTACTTC; CDR3 protein: CSASGTRGEQYF
J gene: TRBJ2-7; clone size: -; D gene: -; V gene: TRBV12-3/TRBV12-4; CDR3 DNA: TGTGCCAGCAGCACTAGCTCCTACGAGCAGTACTTC; CDR3 protein: CASSTSSYEQYF
J gene: TRBJ2-2; clone size: -; D gene: -; V gene: TRBV5-1; CDR3 DNA: TGCGCCAGCAGCCAAAAAACCGGGGAGCTGTTTTTT; CDR3 protein: CASSQKTGELFF
J gene: TRBJ2-7; clone size: -; D gene: TRBD1; V gene: TRBV10-3; CDR3 DNA: TGTGCCATCAGCGACCTTGGACAGGGCTACGAGCAGTACTTC; CDR3 protein: CAISDLGQGYEQYF
J gene: TRBJ1-1; clone size: -; D gene: -; V gene: TRBV29-1; CDR3 DNA: TGCAGCGTTGGGGGGGCGCGGGGCACTGAAGCTTTCTTT; CDR3 protein: CSVGGARGTEAFF
J gene: TRBJ1-1; clone size: few; D gene: -; V gene: TRBV6-2/TRBV6-3; CDR3 DNA: TGTGCCAGTATGGAGGGGGGGATGAGCACTGAAGCTTTCTTT; CDR3 protein: CASMEGGMSTEAFF
J gene: TRBJ2-4; clone size: many; D gene: TRBD1; V gene: TRBV5-1; CDR3 DNA: TGCGCCAGCAGCGACGACAGGGGAAGAAACATTCAGTACTTC; CDR3 protein: CASSDDRGRNIQYF
J gene: TRBJ2-1; clone size: many; D gene: -; V gene: TRBV21-1; CDR3 DNA: TGTGCCAGCAGCAAAGGGGACACCGGGACCTACAATGAGCAGTTCTTC; CDR3 protein: CASSKGDTGTYNEQFF
J gene: TRBJ2-5; clone size: few; D gene: -; V gene: TRBV24-1; CDR3 DNA: TGTGCCACCAGTGATTTTCTGGTAGGGAAAGAGACCCAGTACTTC; CDR3 protein: CATSDFLVGKETQYF